The sequence of this T cell receptor beta chain was determined in a study of CD8 T cells in ankylosing spondylitis. The V and J ends lost 1 base and 4 bases respectively, with 1 base between them. The CDR3 length is 11 residues. At least ten counts were recorded for this clonotype. The antigen remains undetermined. With molecular barcodes, quantitative 5'-RACE was used to make the TCR beta libraries. One entry per CDR3 protein results from TCRdb running MiXCR on the 5' RACE reads. Among a few hundred thousand distinct CDR3 sequences, around 21% were seen once, and the ten largest hold around 3.2%. General study findings and limits: Both synovial fluid and blood in reactive arthritis had previously been reported to carry some motif variants. A CD8+ phenotype characterized the disease-linked clones, which were relatively rare in peripheral blood. Within ankylosing spondylitis blood, a TCR beta motif made up of seven to nine highly homologous variants appeared to be characteristic.

The sequencing sample was made of blood, either unsorted or a sorted T cell fraction (not recorded which). The clonotype was recovered from a female donor with ankylosing spondylitis or in good health (not recorded which). This sequence joins TRBV12-3 or TRBV12-4 and TRBJ1-2, with unresolved D. The CDR3 reads CASSLGYGYTF. DNA of the CDR3: TGTGCCAGCAGTTTAGGCTATGGCTACACCTTC.